This passage covers 21 T cell receptor beta chains from one sample sequenced in a study of control samples from healthy donors and cancer patients. Produced via immunoSEQ multiplex PCR; TCRdb's table is partial and in-frame only. The sample lists some 120,000 clones, approximately 92% occurring once. Sequencing was performed on PBMCs. Receptors were obtained from an elderly man with head and neck cancer.

The chain recombines TRBV19 with TRBJ1-6, with D possibly being TRBD1 (5 bases). V lost 7 bases and J lost 11, with 15 bases in between. The CDR3 is 13 amino acids. CDR1 is LNHDA and CDR2 is SQIVND in the germline V gene (reference sequence). The CDR3 bases are TGTGCCAGTAATGTCAGGGCTGGGACACCCCTCCACTTT. Its translation is CASNVRAGTPLHF.

The V and J genes are TRBV6-1 and TRBJ2-1; either TRBD1 or TRBD2 may fit D (5 bases each). Between the trimmed V and J ends, which lost 1 base and 0 bases, there was a span of 7 bases. The germline gives CDR1 MNHNS, CDR2 SASEGT. The CDR3 totals 15 residues. CDR3 in amino acids: CASSEEGSSYNEQFF. In DNA form, the CDR3 reads TGTGCCAGCAGTGAAGAGGGGAGCTCCTACAATGAGCAGTTCTTC.

V is TRBV30 and J is TRBJ1-2; TRBD1 is a possible D gene (6 bases). The germline V gene has CDR1 GTSNPN and CDR2 SVGIG (reference sequence). This CDR3 spans 16 amino acids. Trimming took off 3 bases at V and 3 bases at J, with 20 bases between the two ends. As DNA, the CDR3 is TGTGCCTGGAGCCTGACAGGAGCATCCCCGTACTATGGCTACACCTTC. This codes for CAWSLTGASPYYGYTF.

The chain employs TRBV5-4 and TRBJ2-7; 8 positions match TRBD1. CDR3 length: 14 amino acids. The germline gives CDR1 SGHNT, CDR2 YYREEE (reference sequence). The ends lost 2 bases at V and 5 bases at J; junction bases unmatched: 6. The CDR3: CASSLGQGPHEQYF. The CDR3 DNA sequence: TGTGCCAGCAGCTTAGGACAGGGCCCCCACGAGCAGTACTTC. Variable domain in full (rest from reference TRBV5-4 and TRBJ2-7): ETGVTQSPTHLIKTRGQQVTLRCSSQSGHNTVSWYQQALGQGPQFIFQYYREEENGRGNFPPRFSGLQFPNYSSELNVNALELDDSALYLCASSLGQGPHEQYFGPGTRLTVT.

V is TRBV11-2 and J is TRBJ1-2, with TRBD1 as a possible D gene (5 bases). Germline-derived CDR1 and CDR2 are SGHAT and FQNNGV. V shed 3 bases and J shed 0 bases, with 8 bases lying between them. The CDR3 is made up of 14 amino acids. The DNA for the CDR3 is TGTGCCAGCAGCTTCGCGGGGGCTAACTATGGCTACACCTTC. Its protein is CASSFAGANYGYTF.

This chain joins TRBV18 and TRBJ1-1; D is perhaps TRBD1 (6 bases). The CDR3 is 14 residues long. Trimming took off 3 bases at V and 1 base at J, with 9 bases between the two ends. Germline V gene data show CDR1 as KGHSH and CDR2 as LQKENI. The CDR3 DNA is TGTGCCAGCTCACCGAGGACAGAGAACACTGAAGCTTTCTTT. This sequence encodes CASSPRTENTEAFF.

The V and J genes are TRBV19 and TRBJ1-3; possible D gene TRBD1, 5 bases. Trimming pared 5 bases from V and 8 bases from J, leaving 13 bases between. There are 13 residues in the CDR3. Germline loops: CDR1 LNHDA, CDR2 SQIVND (reference sequence). The CDR3 DNA reads TGTGCCAGTAGTTTCAGACTGGGGGACACCATATATTTT. Its protein product is CASSFRLGDTIYF.

In this sample, this clone turned up once. V is TRBV2 and J is TRBJ2-1; 10 bases agree with TRBD2. CDR3 length: 14 residues. V trimming: 9 bases; J trimming: 8 bases; junction bases outside the gene matches: 10. Germline CDR1 reads SNHLY; CDR2 reads FYNNEI. CDR3 nucleotide sequence: TGTGCCAGAGCTAGGGCTAGCGGGGGTGATGAGCAGTTCTTC. This gives the protein CARARASGGDEQFF.

The chain has TRBV12-5 and TRBJ2-3, with 8 bases fitting TRBD2. With 6 bases clipped from V and 4 bases from J, the junction kept 6 bases outside the gene matches. Germline V CDR1 and CDR2: LGHNT, FRNRAP. The CDR3 has 14 residues. The CDR3 coding sequence is TGTGCTAGTGGCCGGGGGGGCCGGGCAGATACGCAGTATTTT. Encoded protein: CASGRGGRADTQYF.

This clone appeared a single time. The gene calls are TRBV14 and TRBJ2-2; TRBD2 might be the D (7 bases). There are 17 residues in the CDR3. V dropped 11 bases and J dropped 4 bases, with 26 bases sitting between them. From germline, CDR1 is SGHDN and CDR2 FVKESK. The CDR3 DNA reads as TGTGCCCCCTACTCGCCCGGGGGGCTGCGGGGCACCGGGGAGCTGTTTTTT. Its translation: CAPYSPGGLRGTGELFF.

This clone was seen only once. The chain's CDR3 is CASNLAGPGGYTF. The CDR3 region has the DNA TGTGCCAGTAACCTAGCGGGCCCAGGGGGCTACACCTTC. The chain combines TRBV19 with TRBJ1-2; D possibly corresponds to TRBD1 (5 bases). CDR1 is LNHDA, CDR2 SQIVND, per germline (reference sequence). This CDR3 contains 13 residues. The V and J ends lost 7 bases and 8 bases respectively, with 17 bases between them. Filled out from reference TRBV19 and TRBJ1-2, the complete variable domain reads DGGITQSPKYLFRKEGQNVTLSCEQNLNHDAMYWYRQDPGQGLRLIYYSQIVNDFQKGDIAEGYSVSREKKESFPLTVTSAQKNPTAFYLCASNLAGPGGYTFGSGTRLTVV.

J is TRBJ1-2 and V is TRBV5-1, with D possibly being TRBD1 (5 bases). The CDR3 has 15 amino acids. The ends were cut back, 4 bases at V and 1 base at J, with 14 bases in the middle. CDR1 and CDR2 (germline): SGHRS, YFSETQ. CDR3 loop: CASSPTGLGNYGYTF. The CDR3 bases are TGCGCCAGCAGCCCGACGGGGCTCGGTAACTATGGCTACACCTTC.

The chain combines TRBV5-1 with TRBJ2-7; 8 nucleotides align to TRBD1. The CDR3 is 16 residues long. Germline CDR1 reads SGHRS; CDR2 reads YFSETQ. J gave up 3 bases and V 3 bases, and 11 bases lay outside the gene matches. CDR3: CASSSYRGVALYEQYF. CDR3 sequence (DNA): TGCGCCAGCAGCTCCTACAGGGGGGTAGCTCTCTACGAGCAGTACTTC.

The gene calls are TRBV5-6 and TRBJ2-7, with 9 bases fitting TRBD1. The CDR3 consists of 16 residues. CDR1 and CDR2 (germline): SGHDT, YYEEEE. Trimming removed 4 bases from V and 4 bases from J; junction bases left unmatched: 12. CDR3 region: CASSRTGTGGIYEQYF. DNA for the CDR3: TGTGCCAGCAGCCGAACGGGAACAGGGGGCATTTACGAGCAGTACTTC. Full variable domain (missing parts from reference TRBV5-6 and TRBJ2-7): DAGVTQSPTHLIKTRGQQVTLRCSPKSGHDTVSWYQQALGQGPQFIFQYYEEEERQRGNFPDRFSGHQFPNYSSELNVNALLLGDSALYLCASSRTGTGGIYEQYFGPGTRLTVT.

The chain is built from TRBV5-1 and TRBJ1-1; 10 bases fit TRBD1. V trimming: 2 bases; J trimming: 4 bases; junction bases outside the gene matches: 2. The CDR3 has 14 residues. In germline, CDR1 is SGHRS, CDR2 YFSETQ. The CDR3 loop is CASSFGQGGTEAFF. The CDR3 DNA reads TGCGCCAGCAGCTTTGGACAGGGGGGCACTGAAGCTTTCTTT.

As regards this clone: The sample has other DNA sequences that encode this CDR3 too. The chain couples TRBV5-1 to TRBJ1-4; D is possibly TRBD1 (5 bases). This CDR3 comprises 14 residues. Deletions cut 3 bases from V and 7 bases from J, with 13 bases between. The germline V gene encodes CDR1 SGHRS and CDR2 YFSETQ. CDR3 sequence: CASSYQGGGEKLFF. The CDR3 nucleotides are TGCGCCAGCAGCTATCAAGGCGGGGGTGAAAAACTGTTTTTT.

The genes are TRBV19 and TRBJ1-2, with D unclear. The CDR3 is made up of 13 amino acids. Trimming took off 6 bases at V and 2 bases at J, with 10 bases between the two ends. Germline V CDR1 and CDR2: LNHDA, SQIVND (reference sequence). The CDR3 coding sequence is TGTGCCAGTAGCGTACCAGTGAACTATGGCTACACCTTC. Its translation: CASSVPVNYGYTF.

This chain uses TRBV6-5 with TRBJ1-1; D is uncertain. Trimming stripped 6 bases from V and 8 bases from J, with 13 bases between. The CDR3 is made up of 12 amino acids. The germline gives CDR1 MNHEY, CDR2 SVGAGI. The CDR3 DNA reads TGTGCCAGCAGCTCCTCCTCGGGGGAAGCTTTCTTT. It yields the protein CASSSSSGEAFF.

This rearrangement joins TRBV7-2 to TRBJ1-6; TRBD1 aligns across 7 bases. CDR1 and CDR2 from the germline V gene are SGHTA and FQGNSA. This CDR3 comprises 18 residues. J was trimmed by 0 bases and V by 5 bases; bases with no gene match: 10. As DNA, the CDR3 is TGTGCCAGCAGCCCAGGACAGGATGGACTCTCCTATAATTCACCCCTCCACTTT. Its translation is CASSPGQDGLSYNSPLHF.

This sequence joins TRBV27 and TRBJ2-7; perhaps TRBD2 as D (5 bases). Trimming removed 3 bases from V and 1 base from J, with 10 bases in between. This CDR3 contains 14 residues. Per germline, CDR1 MNHEY and CDR2 SMNVEV (reference sequence). For the CDR3, the DNA is TGTGCCAGCAGTTTCGGGATGGCATCCTACGAGCAGTACTTC. Encoded protein: CASSFGMASYEQYF.

The chain has TRBV27 and TRBJ2-5; weak D call: TRBD2 (6 bases). Germline assignment: CDR1 MNHEY and CDR2 SMNVEV (reference sequence). V lost 5 bases, J lost 1 base, and 11 bases lay in between. The CDR3 extends over 14 amino acids. Here the CDR3 DNA reads TGTGCCAGCAGTCTACTCGGGGGCCAAGAGACCCAGTACTTC. It yields the protein CASSLLGGQETQYF.